This TCR beta chain was profiled in a study of Ad26.COV2.S vaccination and SARS-CoV-2 variants. Study conclusions and caveats: Reportedly, after vaccination the spike-specific CD8+ and CD4+ T cell responses displayed substantial breadth.

V was clipped by 5 bases and J by 8 bases; unmatched bases: 9. Germline V gene data show CDR1 as MNHEY and CDR2 as SVGEGT. This CDR3 has 15 residues. Libraries were prepared by immunoSEQ multiplex PCR; TCRdb keeps only in-frame clonotypes and omits some of them. The sample records 350,000 to 400,000 clones, approximately 86% being singletons. This clone was observed a single time. Its target is unknown. Stated treatment: about 20 received Ad26.COV2.S at low or high dose, single or two shots; five or six received placebo; per-sample allocation not given. At day 63 after the first vaccine or placebo injection, samples were drawn.

The sequencing here drew on peripheral blood, taken in a trial of Ad26.COV2.S vaccine versus placebo. This clonotype was obtained from a person aged 18-65 years who received the Ad26.COV2.S COVID-19 vaccine or a placebo. V usage is TRBV6-2 or TRBV6-3 and J usage is TRBJ1-6; 7 bases fit TRBD1. The DNA for the CDR3 is TGTGCCAGCAGTCCGTCGGGACAGAAATATTCACCCCTCCACTTT. Its translation is CASSPSGQKYSPLHF.